This T cell receptor beta chain was profiled in a study of T cells in localized non-small cell lung cancer. Profiling relied on immunoSEQ multiplex PCR, and the TCRdb table lists in-frame clones only, not all of them. The sample includes 40,000 or so clones, 82% of them seen just once. Trimming took 0 bases from V and 3 from J; bases not matched to a gene: 3. The CDR3 spans 15 residues. In germline, CDR1 is SGHRS, CDR2 YFSETQ. This clonotype was obtained from a male donor older than 55 with stage III squamous cell lung carcinoma. The specimen was peripheral blood, collected before any cancer treatment. V is TRBV5-1 and J is TRBJ2-1; TRBD1 matches 7 bases. Here the CDR3 DNA reads TGCGCCAGCAGCTTGGCACAGGGGAGCTACAATGAGCAGTTCTTC. As protein: CASSLAQGSYNEQFF.